A single sample is the source of the 27 T cell receptor beta chains below, sequenced in a study of T cell clonotyping in hematopoietic cell transplantation. Generated by immunoSEQ multiplex PCR, the TCRdb table keeps only in-frame clones and is missing some. Here the sample spans 7,000 or so clones, over 75% being singletons. Sequenced here: PBMCs, sampled 30 days after allogeneic stem cell transplant. The source is a female patient between 50 and 59 years old who had an allogeneic stem cell transplant from an unrelated donor, so the T cells may come from the graft donor. Some clones in this sample may be carry-over from other donors' samples.

On this clone itself: The junction and the germline gene differ at one end; a read error may be behind it. The rearrangement links TRBV27 to TRBJ1-5; D possibly corresponds to TRBD1 (6 bases). The CDR3 loop spans 13 amino acids. Germline V gene lookup returns CDR1 MNHEY and CDR2 SMNVEV (reference sequence). In DNA, the CDR3 is TGTGCCGGCAGTTCCAGGACAGATCAGCCCCAGCATTTT. It specifies CAGSSRTDQPQHF.

Points on this clone: One end of the junction does not line up with germline, which may come from a read error. The V call is TRBV5-4, the J call TRBJ2-7; 9 bases map to TRBD2. CDR1 is SGHNT and CDR2 is YYREEE in the germline V gene (reference sequence). This CDR3 has 15 amino acids. CDR3 loop: CASSRTSGGTYEQYF. Here the CDR3 DNA reads TGTGCCAGCAGCCGGACCAGCGGGGGGACATACGAGCAGTACTTT. The variable domain in full, with the rest retrieved from reference TRBV5-4 and TRBJ2-7, is ETGVTQSPTHLIKTRGQQVTLRCSSQSGHNTVSWYQQALGQGPQFIFQYYREEENGRGNFPPRFSGLQFPNYSSELNVNALELDDSALYLCASSRTSGGTYEQYFGPGTRLTVT.

This clone was picked up one time. The rearrangement joins TRBV6-5 to TRBJ1-5; 7 bases align to TRBD1. Germline trimming cut 5 bases from V and 5 bases from J; bases unmatched to any gene: 6. CDR1 is MNHEY, CDR2 SVGAGI, per germline. CDR3 length: 14 amino acids. DNA for the CDR3: TGTGCCAGCAGTCAGGACAGGTCGTATCAGCCCCAGCATTTT. Its protein is CASSQDRSYQPQHF.

This sequence joins TRBV5-1 and TRBJ2-3; 7 bases are a match to TRBD2. Germline loops: CDR1 SGHRS, CDR2 YFSETQ. The CDR3 length is 16 residues. J gave up 0 bases and V 4 bases, and 8 bases lay outside the gene matches. CDR3 region: CASSLGTTLSTDTQYF. CDR3 DNA sequence: TGCGCCAGCAGCCTTGGGACTACTCTAAGCACAGATACGCAGTATTTT.

This clone was picked up one time. CDR3 amino acids: CASSPGQSYEQYF. DNA for the CDR3: TGTGCCAGCAGTCCGGGACAGTCTTACGAGCAGTACTTC. The V and J genes are TRBV27 and TRBJ2-7; 7 nucleotides agree with TRBD1. V lost 5 bases and J lost 4; bases outside the gene matches: 5. CDR3 length: 13 amino acids. The V gene's germline CDR1 is MNHEY and CDR2 SMNVEV (reference sequence).

This clone was seen just once. V usage is TRBV23-1 and J usage is TRBJ2-1; 9 bases line up with TRBD2. TRBV23-1 is an ORF, with its function uncertain. V dropped 0 bases and J dropped 8; count of bases not matched to a gene: 5. The CDR3 totals 15 residues. The CDR3 loop reads CASSQSAAGGDEQFF. DNA for the CDR3: TGCGCCAGCAGTCAATCGGCGGCGGGAGGGGATGAGCAGTTCTTC.

The rearrangement links TRBV5-1 to TRBJ1-1; D is uncertain. V dropped 3 bases and J dropped 2 bases, with 14 bases sitting between them. The CDR3 length is 15 residues. Germline CDR1 is SGHRS and CDR2 is YFSETQ. DNA for the CDR3: TGCGCCAGCAGCTACTACCGGAGGGCTAACACTGAAGCTTTCTTT. Protein: CASSYYRRANTEAFF.

This clone has just a few counts. V usage is TRBV10-1 and J usage is TRBJ2-7, with 10 bases that match TRBD1. V gave up 3 bases and J gave up 1 base; unmatched junction bases: 3. The CDR3 spans 15 residues. CDR1 and CDR2 from the germline V gene are WNHNN and SYGVQD (reference sequence). The CDR3 spells CASSDGTGASYEQYV. In nucleotides, the CDR3 is TGCGCCAGCAGTGACGGGACAGGGGCATCCTACGAGCAGTACGTC.

The chain carries TRBV5-6 and TRBJ2-1; D not certain. The germline V gene encodes CDR1 SGHDT and CDR2 YYEEEE. The V gene lost 0 bases and the J gene lost 3 bases, with 4 bases spanning the gap. The CDR3 spans 13 residues. This chain's CDR3 is CASSLDSYNEQFF. The CDR3 coding sequence is TGTGCCAGCAGCTTGGACAGCTACAATGAGCAGTTCTTC.

The V and J genes are TRBV27 and TRBJ1-5; D possibly corresponds to TRBD1 (5 bases). The CDR3 runs to 13 residues. The germline CDR1 and CDR2 sequences are MNHEY and SMNVEV (reference sequence). Trimming stripped 4 bases from V and 9 bases from J, with 13 bases between. This CDR3 reads CASSSGRGRPQHF. The DNA of the CDR3 is TGTGCCAGCAGTTCTGGAAGGGGTCGGCCCCAGCATTTT.

The genes are TRBV28 and TRBJ1-5, with 7 bases that match TRBD1. Trimming removed 6 bases from V and 8 bases from J; junction bases left unmatched: 7. This CDR3 spans 13 amino acids. Germline CDR1 and CDR2: MDHEN and SYDVKM. The CDR3 DNA follows: TGTGCCAGCAGCCGTAACAGGGGAAAGCCCCAGCATTTT. This gives the protein CASSRNRGKPQHF.

The chain links TRBV9 to TRBJ2-3, with 11 bases lining up with TRBD2. There are 17 residues in the CDR3. Germline CDR1 is SGDLS and CDR2 is YYNGEE. The V and J ends lost 0 bases and 3 bases, in that order; junction bases with no gene match: 6. The CDR3 protein is CASSVAILAGGTDTQYF. The CDR3 nucleotides are TGTGCCAGCAGCGTAGCTATCCTAGCGGGAGGTACAGATACGCAGTATTTT.

The chain combines TRBV5-4 with TRBJ2-7; 9 bases are a match to TRBD1. Unmatched junction bases numbered 4, after V lost 4 bases and J lost 2 bases. The CDR3 totals 14 residues. Germline V gives CDR1 SGHNT, CDR2 YYREEE (reference sequence). In DNA form, the CDR3 reads TGTGCCAGCAGCAGTGGGGACAGGGCCTACGAGCAGTACTTC. Its protein is CASSSGDRAYEQYF.

The gene calls are TRBV27 and TRBJ2-7, with a tentative D call TRBD2 (6 bases). This CDR3 spans 14 amino acids. Trimming pared 5 bases from V and 3 bases from J, leaving 14 bases between. The germline V gene has CDR1 MNHEY and CDR2 SMNVEV (reference sequence). This CDR3 is CASSHQGGGYEQYF. CDR3 bases: TGTGCCAGCAGTCATCAGGGAGGCGGCTACGAGCAGTACTTC.

The gene calls are TRBV25-1 and TRBJ2-5; no firm D call. The better agreement between TRBJ2-7 and the DNA end casts doubt on the J call. Germline values: CDR1 MGHDK, CDR2 SYGVNS. The CDR3 has 15 amino acids. The CDR3 region is CASSDGLRSSYEQYF. The CDR3 bases are TGTGCCAGCAGTGATGGCCTGAGGTCCTCCTACGAGCAGTACTTC.

This chain links TRBV7-3 with TRBJ2-5; a possible D gene is TRBD1 (6 bases). The germline V gene has CDR1 SGHTA and CDR2 FQGTGA. V lost 3 bases and J 4 bases, leaving 9 bases between the germline ends. The CDR3 length is 13 residues. The CDR3 DNA reads TGTGCCAGCAGCTTTTTAGGGGGAGAGACCCAGTACTTC. Residues: CASSFLGGETQYF.

This clone showed up just once. This chain connects TRBV29-1 to TRBJ1-2, with no clear D. The CDR3 runs 14 residues. The germline gives CDR1 SQVTM, CDR2 ANQGSEA. V was cut by 6 bases and J by 4 bases, with 18 bases left in between. CDR3 sequence: CSVVILGVPYGYTF. The CDR3 bases are TGCAGCGTCGTAATCCTTGGGGTTCCCTATGGCTACACCTTC.

This CDR3 is CASSGATGDRDEKLFF. The CDR3 DNA is TGTGCCAGCAGTGGGGCCACTGGGGACAGGGATGAAAAACTGTTTTTT. V and J are TRBV6-6 and TRBJ1-4, with TRBD1 matching over 9 bases. The CDR3 runs 16 residues. CDR1 and CDR2 (germline): MNHNY, SVGAGI (reference sequence). V gave up 5 bases and J gave up 6 bases; unmatched junction bases: 10.

This clone was seen only once. V gene TRBV7-2 combines with J gene TRBJ2-1, with 10 positions matching TRBD2. Trimming took 1 base from V and 16 from J; bases not matched to a gene: 16. Germline-derived CDR1 and CDR2 are SGHTA and FQGNSA. CDR3 size: 16 residues. CDR3 DNA: TGTGCCAGCAGCTTAGAGGCTAGCGGGAGACCATCCTCCCCCTTCTTC. Protein: CASSLEASGRPSSPFF.

This chain uses TRBV7-9 with TRBJ1-5; D gene uncertain. Germline CDR1 and CDR2: SEHNR and FQNEAQ (reference sequence). V was cut by 1 base and J by 0 bases, with 7 bases left in between. There are 15 residues in the CDR3. CDR3 DNA: TGTGCCAGCAGCTTAGGAGGTTATAGCAATCAGCCCCAGCATTTT. Translation gives CASSLGGYSNQPQHF.

The rearrangement joins TRBV6-6 to TRBJ2-2; D remains ambiguous. Germline V gives CDR1 MNHNY, CDR2 SVGAGI (reference sequence). The CDR3 has 15 amino acids. The V and J ends lost 4 bases and 3 bases respectively, with 12 bases between them. CDR3 sequence reads: CASSSRPDDTGELFF. For the CDR3, the DNA is TGTGCCAGCAGTTCCCGACCCGATGACACCGGGGAGCTGTTTTTT.

The chain employs TRBV4-2 and TRBJ1-4; D gene unclear. V was cut by 5 bases and J by 0 bases, with 13 bases left in between. The CDR3 contains 16 residues. CDR1 and CDR2 from the germline V gene are LGHNA and YNFKEQ. The CDR3 region is CASSRTDRPTNEKLFF. Written as DNA, the CDR3 is TGTGCCAGCAGCAGAACAGATCGCCCAACTAATGAAAAACTGTTTTTT.

The V call is TRBV6-4, the J call TRBJ2-7; D gene ambiguous. The germline CDR1 and CDR2 sequences are MRHNA and SNTAGT. Trimming shortened V by 5 bases and J by 3 bases, and 17 bases separated the two germline ends. There are 15 residues in the CDR3. CDR3 residues: CASSHTRALIYEQYV. The DNA for the CDR3 is TGTGCCAGCAGTCACACTCGGGCCCTCATCTACGAGCAGTACGTC.

This clone was detected a few times. The chain couples TRBV5-4 to TRBJ2-1, with 12 bases that match TRBD2. Germline CDR1 reads SGHNT; CDR2 reads YYREEE (reference sequence). J lost 9 bases, V lost 0 bases, and 7 bases had no gene match. This CDR3 has 16 residues. The CDR3 DNA sequence: TGTGCCAGCAGCTTGGTAGTGACTAGCGGGAGAGTTGAGCAGTTCTTC. This gives the protein CASSLVVTSGRVEQFF.

This chain joins TRBV30 and TRBJ1-3; the match to TRBD1 covers 7 bases. CDR1 GTSNPN and CDR2 SVGIG come from the germline V gene (reference sequence). J gave up 0 bases and V 2 bases, and 4 bases lay outside the gene matches. The CDR3 has 15 amino acids. The CDR3 DNA reads as TGTGCCTGGAGTAGACAGGGTCTCTCTGGAAACACCATATATTTT. Encoded protein: CAWSRQGLSGNTIYF.

This clone is termed medium-sized. The rearrangement joins TRBV5-6 to TRBJ2-7; tentatively, D is TRBD1 (5 bases). Trimming cost V 3 bases and J 4 bases, with 14 bases left between them. Per the germline V gene, CDR1 is SGHDT and CDR2 is YYEEEE. The CDR3 extends over 14 amino acids. CDR3 in DNA: TGTGCCAGCAGCTCGGAATTCAGGGCTTACGAGCAGTACTTC. It codes for CASSSEFRAYEQYF.

CDR3 loop: CASSFGTAKAFF. CDR3 DNA sequence: TGTGCCAGCAGCTTTGGGACAGCCAAAGCTTTCTTT. V usage is TRBV7-9 and J usage is TRBJ1-1, with TRBD1 identical over 7 bases. This CDR3 contains 12 residues. Trimming removed 3 bases from V and 9 bases from J; junction bases left unmatched: 4. Looked up from germline, CDR1 is SEHNR and CDR2 is FQNEAQ (reference sequence).